These 4 T cell receptor beta chains came from one sample sequenced in a study of blood T cell repertoires in COVID-19. Libraries were prepared by immunoSEQ multiplex PCR; TCRdb keeps only in-frame clonotypes and omits some of them. The sample has 100,000 to 150,000 clones, 84% seen once; the top ten hold under 4%. Sequenced sample: PBMCs or T cells enriched from blood (not recorded which). These receptor sequences come from a woman aged 25 to 39 who had recovered from COVID-19.

The chain has TRBV27 and TRBJ2-3; TRBD2 is a possible D gene (6 bases). Germline CDR1 and CDR2: MNHEY and SMNVEV (reference sequence). V gave up 3 bases and J gave up 0 bases, with 13 bases separating them. The CDR3 is 16 residues long. CDR3 nucleotides: TGTGCCAGCAGTTTGGAGGGTTTCACTAGCACAGATACGCAGTATTTT. It codes for CASSLEGFTSTDTQYF.

This rearrangement joins TRBV5-1 to TRBJ2-5; 14 bases line up with TRBD2. V trimming: 5 bases; J trimming: 5 bases; junction bases outside the gene matches: 5. The CDR3 spans 15 residues. CDR1 is SGHRS and CDR2 is YFSETQ in the germline V gene. The CDR3 is CASRPGLAGAETQYF. As DNA, the CDR3 is TGCGCCAGCAGACCGGGACTAGCGGGAGCGGAGACCCAGTACTTC.

The CDR3 DNA reads as TGTGCCAGCAGCCAAGTTAGCGGACCAGCCTACGAGCAGTACTTC. Its translation is CASSQVSGPAYEQYF. This rearrangement joins TRBV3-1 (or the pseudogene TRBV3-2) to TRBJ2-7, with a weak D call TRBD2 (6 bases). CDR3 length: 15 residues. Trimming stripped 1 base from V and 2 bases from J, with 12 bases between. Looked up from germline, CDR1 is LGHDT and CDR2 is YNNKEL (reference sequence).

The chain recombines TRBV5-1 with TRBJ1-1; TRBD1 matches at 7 bases. Unmatched junction bases numbered 4, after V lost 4 bases and J lost 1 base. This CDR3 contains 14 residues. Germline CDR1 SGHRS, CDR2 YFSETQ. The CDR3 protein is CASSHRGKNTEAFF. The DNA for the CDR3 is TGCGCCAGCAGCCACAGGGGAAAGAACACTGAAGCTTTCTTT.